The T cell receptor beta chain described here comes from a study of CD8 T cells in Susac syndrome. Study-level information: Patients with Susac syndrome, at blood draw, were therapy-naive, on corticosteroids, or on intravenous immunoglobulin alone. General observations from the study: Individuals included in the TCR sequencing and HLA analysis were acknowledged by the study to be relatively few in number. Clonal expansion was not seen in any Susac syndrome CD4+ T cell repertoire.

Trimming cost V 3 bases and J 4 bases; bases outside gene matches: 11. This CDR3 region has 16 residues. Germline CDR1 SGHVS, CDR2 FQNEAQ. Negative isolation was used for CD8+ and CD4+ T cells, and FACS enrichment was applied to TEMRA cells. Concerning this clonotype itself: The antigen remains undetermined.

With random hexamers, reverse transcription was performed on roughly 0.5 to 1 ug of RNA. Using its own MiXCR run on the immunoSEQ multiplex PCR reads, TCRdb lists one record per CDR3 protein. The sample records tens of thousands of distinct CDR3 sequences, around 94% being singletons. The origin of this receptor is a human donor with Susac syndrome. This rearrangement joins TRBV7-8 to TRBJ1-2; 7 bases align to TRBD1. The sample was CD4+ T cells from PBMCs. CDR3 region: CASSFAARDSIYGYTF. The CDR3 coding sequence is TGTGCCAGCAGCTTCGCCGCCAGGGACAGTATCTATGGCTACACCTTC.